The rows below give T cell receptor beta chains drawn from one sample of a study of OX40 agonist ivuxolimab in advanced cancers. Measured with immunoSEQ multiplex PCR; TCRdb has only the in-frame clones, and not every one. This table holds roughly 77,000 clones, over 70% found once. Sequencing used CD4+ or CD8+ T cells sorted from blood, obtained in a trial of the OX40 agonist ivuxolimab. The receptor set was obtained from an adult with an advanced solid tumor such as melanoma, head and neck, liver or kidney cancer. CDR3s include the opening cysteine and the closing phenylalanine or tryptophan. A D gene is named only where the DNA matches it firmly. Clone size is shown for a subset of rows, as once, few, many or a class of expanded clone.

j_call: TRBJ2-3; clone_size: -; v_call: TRBV29-1; cdr3_length: 12; d_call: -; cdr3_nt: TGCAGCGTTGACGGGAGTTCAGATACGCAGTATTTT; cdr3_aa: CSVDGSSDTQYF
j_call: TRBJ2-2; clone_size: -; v_call: TRBV7-2; cdr3_length: 15; d_call: TRBD1; cdr3_nt: TGTGCCAGCAGCCGGACAGGGCCCACCACCGGGGAGCTGTTTTTT; cdr3_aa: CASSRTGPTTGELFF
j_call: TRBJ2-3; clone_size: -; v_call: TRBV15; cdr3_length: 16; d_call: TRBD2; cdr3_nt: TGTGCCACCAGGACCCTCTGGGGGGGGGAGGCAGATACGCAGTATTTT; cdr3_aa: CATRTLWGGEADTQYF
j_call: TRBJ2-3; clone_size: -; v_call: TRBV4-3; cdr3_length: 15; d_call: -; cdr3_nt: TGCGCCAGCAGCCAAGGACTTACACACACAGATACGCAGTATTTT; cdr3_aa: CASSQGLTHTDTQYF
j_call: TRBJ2-6; clone_size: -; v_call: TRBV5-1; cdr3_length: 16; d_call: -; cdr3_nt: TGCGCCAGCAGCAGCGGACAGCCCTCTGGGGCCAACGTCCTGACTTTC; cdr3_aa: CASSSGQPSGANVLTF
j_call: TRBJ2-7; clone_size: -; v_call: TRBV9; cdr3_length: 14; d_call: -; cdr3_nt: TGTGCCAGCAGCGTAGTAGCGGACTCCTACGAGCAGTACTTC; cdr3_aa: CASSVVADSYEQYF
j_call: TRBJ1-5; clone_size: -; v_call: TRBV7-3; cdr3_length: 16; d_call: -; cdr3_nt: TGTGCCAGCAGCTTAACGCCCCACAGCTCTCATCAGCCCCAGCATTTT; cdr3_aa: CASSLTPHSSHQPQHF
j_call: TRBJ2-1; clone_size: -; v_call: TRBV29-1; cdr3_length: 13; d_call: TRBD1; cdr3_nt: TGCAGCGGGGGACGGGACAGATACAATGAGCAGTTCTTC; cdr3_aa: CSGGRDRYNEQFF
j_call: TRBJ2-1; clone_size: -; v_call: TRBV19; cdr3_length: 14; d_call: -; cdr3_nt: TGTGCCAGTAGTAAGACGACAGTGATCAATGAGCAGTTCTTC; cdr3_aa: CASSKTTVINEQFF
j_call: TRBJ2-7; clone_size: few; v_call: TRBV11-1; cdr3_length: 13; d_call: -; cdr3_nt: TGTGCCAGCAGCTATGGCGGTACCTACGAGCAGTACTTC; cdr3_aa: CASSYGGTYEQYF
j_call: TRBJ1-2; clone_size: -; v_call: TRBV2; cdr3_length: 13; d_call: TRBD1; cdr3_nt: TGTGCCAGCAGTGCGGACAGGAACTATGGCTACACCTTC; cdr3_aa: CASSADRNYGYTF